One TCR beta chain is described in this entry. Its antigen is unknown. The data were obtained in a study of CXCR3-negative and CXCR3-positive naive CD8 T cells. The CDR3 is 14 residues long. In germline, CDR1 is DFQATT, CDR2 SNEGSKA (reference sequence). Study findings and constraints: Memory CD8+ T cell repertoires were far less diverse than both naive subsets. Both naive subsets, CXCR3-negative and CXCR3-positive, displayed similar TRBV-TRBJ usage, unlike memory cells.

The study made its TRB cDNA libraries by 5' RACE, adding UMI labels. One entry per CDR3 protein, without DNA, is what TCRdb gives after re-calling the 5' RACE reads. Its table records about 38,000 distinct CDR3 sequences. This rearrangement joins TRBV20-1 to TRBJ2-7. The sequence derives from a human donor in good health. Some clones in this sample may be carry-over from other donors' samples. Sequencing was carried out using memory CD8+ T cells from blood. The CDR3 reads CSARVDFSSYEQYF.